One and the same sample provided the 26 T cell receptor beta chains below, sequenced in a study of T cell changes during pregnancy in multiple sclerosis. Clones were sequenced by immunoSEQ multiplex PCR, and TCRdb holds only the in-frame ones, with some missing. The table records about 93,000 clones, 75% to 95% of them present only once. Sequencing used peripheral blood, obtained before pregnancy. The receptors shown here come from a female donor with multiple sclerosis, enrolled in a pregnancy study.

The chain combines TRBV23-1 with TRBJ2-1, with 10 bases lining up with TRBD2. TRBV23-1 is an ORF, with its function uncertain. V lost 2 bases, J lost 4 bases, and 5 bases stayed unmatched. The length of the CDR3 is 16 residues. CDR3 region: CASSQRTSGTYNEQFF. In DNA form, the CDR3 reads TGCGCCAGCAGTCAAAGGACTAGCGGTACTTACAATGAGCAGTTCTTC.

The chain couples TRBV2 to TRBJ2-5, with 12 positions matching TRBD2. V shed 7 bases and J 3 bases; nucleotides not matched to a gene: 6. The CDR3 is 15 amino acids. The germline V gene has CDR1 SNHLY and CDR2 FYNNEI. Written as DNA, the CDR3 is TGTGCCAGCAATGGACTAGCGGGGATCAAAGAGACCCAGTACTTC. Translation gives CASNGLAGIKETQYF.

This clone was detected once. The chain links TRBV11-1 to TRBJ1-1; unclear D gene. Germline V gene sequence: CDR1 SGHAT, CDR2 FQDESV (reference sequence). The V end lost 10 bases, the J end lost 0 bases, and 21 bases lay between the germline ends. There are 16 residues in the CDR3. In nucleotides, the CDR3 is TGTGCCAATCAACCGTACCTTGGGAGTTTGAACACTGAAGCTTTCTTT. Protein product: CANQPYLGSLNTEAFF.

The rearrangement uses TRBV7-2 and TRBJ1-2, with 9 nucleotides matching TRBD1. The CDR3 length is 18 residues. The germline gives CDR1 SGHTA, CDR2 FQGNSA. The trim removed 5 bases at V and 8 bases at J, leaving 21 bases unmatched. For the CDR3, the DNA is TGTGCCAGCAGCCCCAGAGTGCCCGGTTTGGGACAGGGAAAGGGCTACACCTTC. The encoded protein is CASSPRVPGLGQGKGYTF.

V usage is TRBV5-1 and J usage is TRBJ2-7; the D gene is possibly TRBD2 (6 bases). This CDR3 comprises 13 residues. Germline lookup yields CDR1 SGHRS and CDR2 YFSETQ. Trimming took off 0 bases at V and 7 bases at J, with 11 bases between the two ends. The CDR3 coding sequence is TGCGCCAGCAGCTTGGACCCGGCGGGGGAGCAGTACTTC. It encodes CASSLDPAGEQYF. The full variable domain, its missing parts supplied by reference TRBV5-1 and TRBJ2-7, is KAGVTQTPRYLIKTRGQQVTLSCSPISGHRSVSWYQQTPGQGLQFLFEYFSETQRNKGNFPGRFSGRQFSNSRSEMNVSTLELGDSALYLCASSLDPAGEQYFGPGTRLTVT.

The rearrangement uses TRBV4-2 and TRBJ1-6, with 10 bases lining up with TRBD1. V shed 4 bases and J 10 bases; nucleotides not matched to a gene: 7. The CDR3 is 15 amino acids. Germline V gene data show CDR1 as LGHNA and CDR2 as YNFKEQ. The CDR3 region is CASSLQTGGKSPLHF. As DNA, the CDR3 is TGTGCCAGCAGCCTACAGACAGGGGGCAAATCACCCCTCCACTTT.

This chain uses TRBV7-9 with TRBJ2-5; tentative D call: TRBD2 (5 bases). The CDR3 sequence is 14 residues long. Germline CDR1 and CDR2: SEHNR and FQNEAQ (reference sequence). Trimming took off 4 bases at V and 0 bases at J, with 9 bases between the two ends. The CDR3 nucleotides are TGTGCCAGCAGCTCTATAGCGTACCAAGAGACCCAGTACTTC. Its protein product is CASSSIAYQETQYF.

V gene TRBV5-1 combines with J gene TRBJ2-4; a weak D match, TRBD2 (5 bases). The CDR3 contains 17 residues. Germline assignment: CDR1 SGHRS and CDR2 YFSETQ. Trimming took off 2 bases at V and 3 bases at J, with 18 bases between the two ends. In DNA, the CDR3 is TGCGCCAGCAGCTTCCAAAACCCAGGAGAGGGCAAAAACATTCAGTACTTC. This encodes CASSFQNPGEGKNIQYF.

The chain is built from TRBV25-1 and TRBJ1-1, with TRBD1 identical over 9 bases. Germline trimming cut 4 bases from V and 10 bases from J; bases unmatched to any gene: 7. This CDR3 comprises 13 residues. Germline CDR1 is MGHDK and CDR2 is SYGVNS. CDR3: CASSGPGQGLAFF. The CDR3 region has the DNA TGTGCCAGCAGTGGGCCGGGACAGGGTTTAGCTTTCTTT. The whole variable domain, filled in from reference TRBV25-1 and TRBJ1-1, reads EADIYQTPRYLVIGTGKKITLECSQTMGHDKMYWYQQDPGMELHLIHYSYGVNSTEKGDLSSESTVSRIRTEHFPLTLESARPSHTSQYLCASSGPGQGLAFFGQGTRLTVV.

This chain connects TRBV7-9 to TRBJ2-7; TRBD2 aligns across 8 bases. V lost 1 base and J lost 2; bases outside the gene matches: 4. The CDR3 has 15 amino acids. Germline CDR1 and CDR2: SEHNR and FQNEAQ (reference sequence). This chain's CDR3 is CASSLVREATYEQYF. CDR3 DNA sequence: TGTGCCAGCAGCTTAGTGCGGGAGGCTACCTACGAGCAGTACTTC.

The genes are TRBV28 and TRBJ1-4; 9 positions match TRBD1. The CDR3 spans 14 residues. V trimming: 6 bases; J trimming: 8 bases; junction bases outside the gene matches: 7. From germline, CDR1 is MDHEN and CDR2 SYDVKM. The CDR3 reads CASRTTGGGEKLFF. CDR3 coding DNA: TGTGCCAGCAGGACGACAGGGGGTGGAGAAAAACTGTTTTTT. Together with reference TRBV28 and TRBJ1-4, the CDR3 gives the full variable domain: DVKVTQSSRYLVKRTGEKVFLECVQDMDHENMFWYRQDPGLGLRLIYFSYDVKMKEKGDIPEGYSVSREKKERFSLILESASTNQTSMYLCASRTTGGGEKLFFGSGTQLSVL.

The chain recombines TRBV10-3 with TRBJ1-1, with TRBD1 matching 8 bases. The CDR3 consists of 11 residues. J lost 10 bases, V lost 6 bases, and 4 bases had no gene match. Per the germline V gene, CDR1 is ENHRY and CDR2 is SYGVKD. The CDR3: CAISQGAGAFF. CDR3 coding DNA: TGTGCCATCAGCCAGGGGGCTGGAGCTTTCTTT.

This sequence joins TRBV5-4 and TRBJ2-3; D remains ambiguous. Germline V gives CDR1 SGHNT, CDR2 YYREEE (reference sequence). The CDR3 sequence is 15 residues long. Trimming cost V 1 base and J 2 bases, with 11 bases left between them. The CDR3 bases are TGTGCCAGCAGCTTGACAGCACATAACACAGATACGCAGTATTTT. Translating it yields CASSLTAHNTDTQYF.

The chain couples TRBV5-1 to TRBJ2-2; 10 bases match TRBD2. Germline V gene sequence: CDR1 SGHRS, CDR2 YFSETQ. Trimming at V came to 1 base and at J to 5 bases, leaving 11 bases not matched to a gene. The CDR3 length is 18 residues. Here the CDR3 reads CASSLSLLAGVHTGELFF. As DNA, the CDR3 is TGCGCCAGCAGCTTGAGTCTGCTAGCGGGAGTACATACCGGGGAGCTGTTTTTT.

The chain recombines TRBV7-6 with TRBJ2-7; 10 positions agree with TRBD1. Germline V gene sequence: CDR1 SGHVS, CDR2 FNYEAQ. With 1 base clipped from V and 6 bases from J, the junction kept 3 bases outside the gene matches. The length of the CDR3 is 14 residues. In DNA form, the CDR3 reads TGTGCCAGCAGCTTAGGACAGGGGGCTGGCGAGCAGTACTTC. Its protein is CASSLGQGAGEQYF.

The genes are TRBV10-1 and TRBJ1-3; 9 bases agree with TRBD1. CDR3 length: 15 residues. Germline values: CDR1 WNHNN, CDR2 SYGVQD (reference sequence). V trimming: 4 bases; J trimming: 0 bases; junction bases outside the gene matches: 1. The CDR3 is CASSGDRASGNTIYF. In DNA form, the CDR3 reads TGCGCCAGCAGTGGGGACAGGGCCTCTGGAAACACCATATATTTT.

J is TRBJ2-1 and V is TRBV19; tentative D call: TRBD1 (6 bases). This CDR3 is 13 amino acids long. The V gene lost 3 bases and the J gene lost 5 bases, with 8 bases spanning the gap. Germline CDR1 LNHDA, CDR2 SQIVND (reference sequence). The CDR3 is CASSIQGHNEQFF. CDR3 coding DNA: TGTGCCAGTAGTATTCAGGGGCACAATGAGCAGTTCTTC.

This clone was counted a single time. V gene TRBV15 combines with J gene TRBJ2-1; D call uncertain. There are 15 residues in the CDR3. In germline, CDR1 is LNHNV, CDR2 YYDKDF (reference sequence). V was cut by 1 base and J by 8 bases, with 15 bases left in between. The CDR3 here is CATSRGSVSPDEQFF. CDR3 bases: TGTGCCACCAGCAGAGGTAGTGTGAGCCCCGATGAGCAGTTCTTC.

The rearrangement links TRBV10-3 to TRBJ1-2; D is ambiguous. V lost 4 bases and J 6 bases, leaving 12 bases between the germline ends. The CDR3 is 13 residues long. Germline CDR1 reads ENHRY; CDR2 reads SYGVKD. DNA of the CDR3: TGTGCCATCAGTGTGCGTCAGGAACATGGCTACACCTTC. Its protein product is CAISVRQEHGYTF.

CDR3 sequence reads: CASSTWTGAYQETQYF. The DNA of the CDR3 is TGTGCCAGCAGTACCTGGACAGGGGCGTACCAAGAGACCCAGTACTTC. This rearrangement joins TRBV28 to TRBJ2-5; 9 positions match TRBD1. V shed 5 bases and J 0 bases; nucleotides not matched to a gene: 7. There are 16 residues in the CDR3. Germline lookup yields CDR1 MDHEN and CDR2 SYDVKM.

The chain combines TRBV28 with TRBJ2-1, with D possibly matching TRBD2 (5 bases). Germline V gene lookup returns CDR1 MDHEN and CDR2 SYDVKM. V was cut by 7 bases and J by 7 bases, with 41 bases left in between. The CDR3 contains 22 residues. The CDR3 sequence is CASTHGELLGRAVNSRRNEQFF. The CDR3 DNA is TGTGCCAGCACCCACGGGGAGCTCCTAGGAAGGGCAGTAAACTCAAGGAGGAATGAGCAGTTCTTC.

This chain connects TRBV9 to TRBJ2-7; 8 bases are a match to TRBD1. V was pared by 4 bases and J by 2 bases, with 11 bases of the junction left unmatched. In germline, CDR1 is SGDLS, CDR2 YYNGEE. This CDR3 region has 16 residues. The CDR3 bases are TGTGCCAGCAGCCGAGAAGGGACAGGAAGAACCTACGAGCAGTACTTC. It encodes CASSREGTGRTYEQYF.

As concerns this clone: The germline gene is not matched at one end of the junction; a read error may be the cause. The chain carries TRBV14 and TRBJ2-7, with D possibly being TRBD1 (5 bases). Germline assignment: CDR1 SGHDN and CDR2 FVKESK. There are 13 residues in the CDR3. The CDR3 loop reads CASSPDGGAGYDF. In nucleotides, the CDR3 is TGTGCCAGCAGCCCGGATGGTGGGGCAGGATATGACTTC. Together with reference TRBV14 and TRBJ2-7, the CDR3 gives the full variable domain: EAGVTQFPSHSVIEKGQTVTLRCDPISGHDNLYWYRRVMGKEIKFLLHFVKESKQDESGMPNNRFLAERTGGTYSTLKVQPAELEDSGVYFCASSPDGGAGYDFGPGTRLTVT.

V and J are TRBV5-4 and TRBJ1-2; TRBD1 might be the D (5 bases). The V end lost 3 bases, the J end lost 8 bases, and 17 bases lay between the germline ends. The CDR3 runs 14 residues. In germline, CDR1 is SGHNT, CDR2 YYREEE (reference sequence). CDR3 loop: CASSSLDGAGGYTF. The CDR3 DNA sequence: TGTGCCAGCAGCTCCCTAGATGGGGCGGGAGGCTACACCTTC.

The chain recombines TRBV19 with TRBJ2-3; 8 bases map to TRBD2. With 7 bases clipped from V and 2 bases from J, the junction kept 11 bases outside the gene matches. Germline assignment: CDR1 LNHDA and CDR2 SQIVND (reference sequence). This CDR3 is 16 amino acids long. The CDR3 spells CASTLRSGGITDTQYF. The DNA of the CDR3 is TGTGCCAGTACATTAAGGTCGGGGGGGATCACAGATACGCAGTATTTT.

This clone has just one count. CDR3 amino acids: CASSQGLAGSTDTQYF. The CDR3 DNA reads TGTGCCAGCAGCCAGGGACTAGCGGGGAGCACAGATACGCAGTATTTT. The J gene is TRBJ2-3, the V gene TRBV5-4; TRBD2 aligns across 13 bases. V dropped 4 bases and J dropped 0; count of bases not matched to a gene: 2. The CDR3 extends over 16 amino acids. Germline V gives CDR1 SGHNT, CDR2 YYREEE (reference sequence).